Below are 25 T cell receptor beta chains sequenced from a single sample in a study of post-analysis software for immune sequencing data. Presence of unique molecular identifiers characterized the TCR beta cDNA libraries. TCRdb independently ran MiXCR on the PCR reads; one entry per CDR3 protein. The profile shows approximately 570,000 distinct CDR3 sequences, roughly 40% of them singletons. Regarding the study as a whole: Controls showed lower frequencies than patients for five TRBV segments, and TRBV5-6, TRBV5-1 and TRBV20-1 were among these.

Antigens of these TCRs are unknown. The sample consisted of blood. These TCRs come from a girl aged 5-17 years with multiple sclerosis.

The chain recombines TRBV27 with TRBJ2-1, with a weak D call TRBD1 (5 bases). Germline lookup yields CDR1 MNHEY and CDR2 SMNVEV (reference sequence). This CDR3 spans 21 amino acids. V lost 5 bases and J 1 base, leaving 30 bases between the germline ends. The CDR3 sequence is CASSTTPSASGLILSYNEQFF. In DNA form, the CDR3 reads TGTGCCAGCAGTACGACCCCGAGCGCGTCAGGGCTGATCCTATCCTACAATGAGCAGTTCTTC.

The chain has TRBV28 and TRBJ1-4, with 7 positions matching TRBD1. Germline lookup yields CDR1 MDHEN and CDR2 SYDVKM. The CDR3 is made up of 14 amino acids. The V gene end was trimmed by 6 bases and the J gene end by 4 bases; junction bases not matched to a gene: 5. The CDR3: CASSSGQSNEKLFF. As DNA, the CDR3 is TGTGCCAGCAGCTCGGGACAGAGTAATGAAAAACTGTTTTTT.

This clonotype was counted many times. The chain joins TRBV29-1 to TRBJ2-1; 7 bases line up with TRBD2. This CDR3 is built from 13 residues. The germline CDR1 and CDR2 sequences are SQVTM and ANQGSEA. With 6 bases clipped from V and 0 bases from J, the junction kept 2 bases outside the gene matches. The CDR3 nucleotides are TGCAGCGTGGGGGACTACTCCTACAATGAGCAGTTCTTC. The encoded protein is CSVGDYSYNEQFF.

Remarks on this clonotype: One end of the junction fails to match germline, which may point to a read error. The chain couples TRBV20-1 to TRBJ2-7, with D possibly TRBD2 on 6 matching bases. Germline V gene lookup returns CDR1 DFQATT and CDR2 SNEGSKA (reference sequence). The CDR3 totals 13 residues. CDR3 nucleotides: TGCAGTGCTAGCCCCGGGACTGTCTACGGGCAGTACTTC. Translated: CSASPGTVYGQYF.

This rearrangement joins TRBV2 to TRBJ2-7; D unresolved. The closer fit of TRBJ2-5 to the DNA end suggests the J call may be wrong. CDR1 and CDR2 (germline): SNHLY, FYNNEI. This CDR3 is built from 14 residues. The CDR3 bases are TGTGCCAGCAGTGAAAGCAGCTCCCAAGAGACCCAGTACTTC. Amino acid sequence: CASSESSSQETQYF.

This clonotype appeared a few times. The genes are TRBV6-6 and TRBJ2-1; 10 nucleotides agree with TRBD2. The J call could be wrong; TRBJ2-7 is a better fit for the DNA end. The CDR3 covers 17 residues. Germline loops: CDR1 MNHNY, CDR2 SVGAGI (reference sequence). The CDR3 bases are TGTGCCAGCAGTTACTCGACATCTAGCGGGGGCTACAATGAGCAGTACTTC. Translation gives CASSYSTSSGGYNEQYF.

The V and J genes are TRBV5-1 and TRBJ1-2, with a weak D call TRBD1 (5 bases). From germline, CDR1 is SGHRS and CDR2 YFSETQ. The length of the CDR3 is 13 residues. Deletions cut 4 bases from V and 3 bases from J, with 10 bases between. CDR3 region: CASSLDSYYGYTF. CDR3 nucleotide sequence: TGCGCCAGCAGCCTAGACAGTTACTATGGCTACACCTTC. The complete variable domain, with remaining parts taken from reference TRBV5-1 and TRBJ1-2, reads KAGVTQTPRYLIKTRGQQVTLSCSPISGHRSVSWYQQTPGQGLQFLFEYFSETQRNKGNFPGRFSGRQFSNSRSEMNVSTLELGDSALYLCASSLDSYYGYTFGSGTRLTVV.

The CDR3 here is CASSQHRDSYGYTF. CDR3 bases: TGTGCCAGCAGCCAACACCGGGACAGCTATGGCTACACCTTC. The rearrangement uses TRBV4-2 and TRBJ1-2; 7 bases align to TRBD1. The CDR3 has 14 amino acids. CDR1 is LGHNA and CDR2 is YNFKEQ in the germline V gene. The V gene end was trimmed by 2 bases and the J gene end by 4 bases; junction bases not matched to a gene: 4.

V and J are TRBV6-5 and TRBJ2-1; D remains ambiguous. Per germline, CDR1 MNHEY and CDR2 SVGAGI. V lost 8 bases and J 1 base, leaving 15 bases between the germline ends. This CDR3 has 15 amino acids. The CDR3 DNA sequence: TGTGCCAGCCGGAGTGTGGCAGGATCCTACAATGAGCAGTTCTTC. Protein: CASRSVAGSYNEQFF.

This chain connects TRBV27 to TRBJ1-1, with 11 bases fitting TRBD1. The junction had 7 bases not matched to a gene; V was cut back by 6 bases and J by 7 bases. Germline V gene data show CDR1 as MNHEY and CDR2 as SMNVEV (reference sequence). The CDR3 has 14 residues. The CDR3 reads CASRAGTGGGEAFF. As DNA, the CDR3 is TGTGCCAGCAGGGCCGGGACAGGGGGAGGTGAAGCTTTCTTT.

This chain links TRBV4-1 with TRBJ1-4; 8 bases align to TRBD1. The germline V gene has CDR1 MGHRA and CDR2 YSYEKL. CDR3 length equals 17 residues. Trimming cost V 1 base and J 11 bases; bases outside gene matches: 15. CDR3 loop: CASSQGPGQAAREKLFF. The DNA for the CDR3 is TGCGCCAGCAGCCAAGGACCGGGACAGGCTGCGAGGGAGAAACTGTTTTTT.

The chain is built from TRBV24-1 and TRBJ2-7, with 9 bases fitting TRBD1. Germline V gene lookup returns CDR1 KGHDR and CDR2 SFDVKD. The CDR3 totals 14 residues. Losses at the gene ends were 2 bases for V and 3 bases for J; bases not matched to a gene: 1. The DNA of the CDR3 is TGTGCCACCAGTGATTCGACAGGGGGCTACGAGCAGTACTTC. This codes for CATSDSTGGYEQYF.

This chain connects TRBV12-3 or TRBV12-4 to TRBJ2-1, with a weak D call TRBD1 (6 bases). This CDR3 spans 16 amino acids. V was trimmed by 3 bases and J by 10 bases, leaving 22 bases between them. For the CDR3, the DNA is TGTGCCAGCAGTTTCGTGGCGGCAGGGGATCCCTACGAGCAGTTCTTC. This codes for CASSFVAAGDPYEQFF.

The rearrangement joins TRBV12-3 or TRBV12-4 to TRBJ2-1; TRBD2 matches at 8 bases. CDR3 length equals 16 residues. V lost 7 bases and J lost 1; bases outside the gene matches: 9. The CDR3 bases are TGTGCCAGCACCGGAGCACTAGCGGATTCCTACAATGAGCAGTTCTTC. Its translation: CASTGALADSYNEQFF.

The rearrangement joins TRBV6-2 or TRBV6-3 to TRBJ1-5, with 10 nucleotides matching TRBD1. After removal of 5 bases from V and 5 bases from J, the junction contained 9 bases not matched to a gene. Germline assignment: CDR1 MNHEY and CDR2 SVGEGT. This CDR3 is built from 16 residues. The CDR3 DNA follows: TGTGCCAGCAGTAAGGGACAGGGGAATTATTATCAGCCCCAGCATTTT. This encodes CASSKGQGNYYQPQHF.

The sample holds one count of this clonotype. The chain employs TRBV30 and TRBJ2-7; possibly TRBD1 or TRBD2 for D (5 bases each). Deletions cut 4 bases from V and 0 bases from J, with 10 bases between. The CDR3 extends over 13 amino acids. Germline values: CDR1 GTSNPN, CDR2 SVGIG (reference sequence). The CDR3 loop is CAWMGRSSYEQYF. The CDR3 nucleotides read TGTGCCTGGATGGGACGTAGCTCCTACGAGCAGTACTTC.

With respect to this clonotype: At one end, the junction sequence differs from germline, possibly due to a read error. CDR3 nucleotide sequence: TGTGCCTGCAGCTTGGGGCCAGCGGGGGCCCCCTACGAGCAGTACTTC. Its translation: CACSLGPAGAPYEQYF. The V call is TRBV7-2, the J call TRBJ2-7; 8 nucleotides line up with TRBD2. The germline V gene encodes CDR1 SGHTA and CDR2 FQGNSA. This CDR3 region has 16 residues.

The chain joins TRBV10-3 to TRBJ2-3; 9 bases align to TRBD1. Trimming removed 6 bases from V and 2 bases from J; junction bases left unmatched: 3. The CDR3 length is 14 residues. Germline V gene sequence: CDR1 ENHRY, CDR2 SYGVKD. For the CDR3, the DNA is TGTGCCATCAGCACAGGGGGCGACACAGATACGCAGTATTTT. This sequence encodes CAISTGGDTDTQYF.

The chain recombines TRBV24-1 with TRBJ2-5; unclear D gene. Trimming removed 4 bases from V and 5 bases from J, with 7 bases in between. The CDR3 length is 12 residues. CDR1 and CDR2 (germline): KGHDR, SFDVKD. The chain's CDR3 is CATSDDRETQYF. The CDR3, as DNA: TGTGCCACCAGTGACGATCGGGAGACCCAGTACTTC.

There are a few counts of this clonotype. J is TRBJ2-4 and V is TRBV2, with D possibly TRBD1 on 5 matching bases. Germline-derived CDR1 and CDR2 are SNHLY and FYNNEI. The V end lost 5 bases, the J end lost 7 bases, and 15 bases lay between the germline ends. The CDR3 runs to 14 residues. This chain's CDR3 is CASSPADRPNIQYF. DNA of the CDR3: TGTGCCAGCAGTCCTGCCGACAGACCTAACATTCAGTACTTC. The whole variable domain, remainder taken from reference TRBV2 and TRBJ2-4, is EPEVTQTPSHQVTQMGQEVILRCVPISNHLYFYWYRQILGQKVEFLVSFYNNEISEKSEIFDDQFSVERPDGSNFTLKIRSTKLEDSAMYFCASSPADRPNIQYFGAGTRLSVL.

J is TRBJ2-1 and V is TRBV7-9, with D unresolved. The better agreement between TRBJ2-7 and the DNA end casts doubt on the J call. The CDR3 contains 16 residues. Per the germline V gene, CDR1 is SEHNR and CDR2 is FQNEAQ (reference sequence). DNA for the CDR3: TGTGCCAGCAGCCCCCGGACGGCTTTAACCTACAATGAGCAGTACTTC. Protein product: CASSPRTALTYNEQYF.

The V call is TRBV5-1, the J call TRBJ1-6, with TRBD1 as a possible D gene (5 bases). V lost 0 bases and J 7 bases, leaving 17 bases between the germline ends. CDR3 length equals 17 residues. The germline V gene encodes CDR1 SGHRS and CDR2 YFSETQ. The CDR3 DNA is TGCGCCAGCAGCTTGGAGGGACCCTACGGAAAAAATTCACCCCTCCACTTT. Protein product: CASSLEGPYGKNSPLHF.

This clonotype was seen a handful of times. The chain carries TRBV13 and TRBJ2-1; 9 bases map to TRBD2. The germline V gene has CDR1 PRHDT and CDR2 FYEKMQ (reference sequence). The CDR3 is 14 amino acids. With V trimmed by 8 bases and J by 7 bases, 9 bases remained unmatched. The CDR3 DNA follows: TGTGCCAGCCTAAGAGCGGGAGGCCGTAATGAGCAGTTCTTC. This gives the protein CASLRAGGRNEQFF.

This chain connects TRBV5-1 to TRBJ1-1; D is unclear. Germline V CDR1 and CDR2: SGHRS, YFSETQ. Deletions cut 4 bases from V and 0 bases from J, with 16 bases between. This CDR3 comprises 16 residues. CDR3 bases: TGCGCCAGCAGCAACCGCGGCAGTCCAATGAACACTGAAGCTTTCTTT. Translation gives CASSNRGSPMNTEAFF.

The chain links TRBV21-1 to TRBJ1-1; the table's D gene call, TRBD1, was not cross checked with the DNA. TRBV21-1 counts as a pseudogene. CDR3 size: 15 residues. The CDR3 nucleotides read TGTGCCACTTACTGCCAAAGGGGCTGGAACACTGAAGCTTTCTTT. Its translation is CATYCQRGWNTEAFF.